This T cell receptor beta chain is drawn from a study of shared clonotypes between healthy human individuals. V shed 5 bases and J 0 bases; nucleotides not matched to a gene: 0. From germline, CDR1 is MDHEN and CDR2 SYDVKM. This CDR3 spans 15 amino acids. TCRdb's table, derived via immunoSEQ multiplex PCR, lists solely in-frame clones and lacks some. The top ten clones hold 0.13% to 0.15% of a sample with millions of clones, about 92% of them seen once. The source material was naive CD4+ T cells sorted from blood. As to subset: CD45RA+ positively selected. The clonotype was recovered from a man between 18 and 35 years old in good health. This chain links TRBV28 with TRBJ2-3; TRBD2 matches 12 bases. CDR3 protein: CASSGTSGSTDTQYF. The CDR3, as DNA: TGTGCCAGCAGTGGGACTAGCGGGAGCACAGATACGCAGTATTTT.